These 9 T cell receptor beta chains were sequenced from one sample in a study of vaccination and CD4 T cells after COVID-19 (dated by TCRdb to between 2021 and 2024). Libraries were constructed by PCR. The instrument given in TCRdb is Illumina iSeq 100. TCR sequencing of DNA from cultured CD4+ T cells used the Oncomine TCR Beta short-read assay at the Johns Hopkins FTIC core. Using fastp at Q25 and MiXCR, TCRdb reprocessed the public reads and kept productive beta chains. Identical CDR3 protein sequences are pooled into one entry, listed with their most common genes and DNA. In all, the sample holds 12,000 or so distinct CDR3 sequences, and 44% of those were seen once. Of the sample, around 18% falls within the top ten clones. The treatment or condition tag for this specimen amounts to: roughly nine-day PBMC culture with coronavirus spike peptide pools or control peptides (ViraFEST assay). Their antigens remain unidentified.

Sequenced input: cultured CD4+ T cells from blood. Source of these receptors: a human donor with COVID-19.

This clonotype came up a few times. The rearrangement links TRBV5-4 to TRBJ2-5; D may be TRBD1 (5 bases). Deletions cut 4 bases from V and 5 bases from J, with 21 bases between. CDR1 is SGHNT, CDR2 YYREEE, per germline (reference sequence). The CDR3 runs to 16 residues. CDR3 DNA: TGTGCCAGCAGCACCCCCGGCATGGGGCGCATGGAGACCCAGTACTTC. Protein sequence: CASSTPGMGRMETQYF. The full variable domain, completed using reference TRBV5-4 and TRBJ2-5, is ETGVTQSPTHLIKTRGQQVTLRCSSQSGHNTVSWYQQALGQGPQFIFQYYREEENGRGNFPPRFSGLQFPNYSSELNVNALELDDSALYLCASSTPGMGRMETQYFGPGTRLLVL.

This clonotype was counted between two and nine times. V usage is TRBV19 and J usage is TRBJ1-5, with TRBD1 matching 7 bases. Trimming took 3 bases from V and 3 from J; bases not matched to a gene: 5. Germline CDR1 LNHDA, CDR2 SQIVND (reference sequence). The CDR3 is 15 amino acids. The CDR3 protein is CASSIPGQFNQPQHF. In nucleotides, the CDR3 is TGTGCCAGTAGTATCCCGGGACAGTTCAATCAGCCCCAGCATTTT.

The chain joins TRBV27 to TRBJ1-1; D unresolved. CDR3 length: 14 residues. Trimming removed 4 bases from V and 9 bases from J, with 18 bases in between. Germline CDR1 MNHEY, CDR2 SMNVEV (reference sequence). The CDR3 sequence: CASSSPTSPPQAFF. The CDR3 coding sequence is TGTGCCAGCAGTTCGCCTACGAGCCCCCCACAAGCTTTCTTT.

This clonotype has just a few counts. V is TRBV11-3 and J is TRBJ2-7, with 8 positions matching TRBD2. Germline CDR1 and CDR2: SGHNT and YENEEA. The CDR3 spans 15 residues. V shed 2 bases and J 5 bases; nucleotides not matched to a gene: 8. The CDR3 here is CASSLFPWRGDEQYF. CDR3 DNA sequence: TGTGCCAGCAGCTTATTCCCCTGGCGGGGGGACGAGCAGTACTTC.

This chain links TRBV10-3 with TRBJ1-1; 11 bases are a match to TRBD1. This CDR3 has 14 amino acids. J was trimmed by 5 bases and V by 11 bases; bases with no gene match: 10. Germline CDR1 ENHRY, CDR2 SYGVKD. The CDR3 DNA reads TGTGCCGCCCGACCGGGACAGGGGGGGACTGAAGCTTTCTTT. Translated: CAARPGQGGTEAFF.

V and J are TRBV27 and TRBJ1-6; D is ambiguous. Germline V gene data show CDR1 as MNHEY and CDR2 as SMNVEV (reference sequence). V dropped 7 bases and J dropped 4 bases, with 11 bases sitting between them. The CDR3 totals 14 residues. The CDR3 region is CASILMGYNSPLHF. For the CDR3, the DNA is TGTGCCAGCATCCTAATGGGGTATAATTCACCCCTCCACTTT.

This clonotype was seen only once. The chain carries TRBV6-1 and TRBJ2-2; 9 bases are a match to TRBD2. V lost 7 bases, J lost 8 bases, and 17 bases stayed unmatched. The CDR3 is made up of 17 amino acids. Germline V gene data show CDR1 as MNHNS and CDR2 as SASEGT. The CDR3 bases are TGTGCCAGCAACGCACGCGGGGGGGCTGAGGTAGTAGGGGAGCTGTTTTTT. Translated: CASNARGGAEVVGELFF.

This clonotype occurred once. The chain is built from TRBV19 and TRBJ2-3; D ambiguous. V lost 5 bases, J lost 4 bases, and 13 bases lay in between. The CDR3 spans 14 residues. Germline V gene lookup returns CDR1 LNHDA and CDR2 SQIVND (reference sequence). Here the CDR3 reads CASSGLTGPDTQYF. In DNA form, the CDR3 reads TGTGCCAGTAGTGGGTTGACGGGCCCAGATACGCAGTATTTT.

The CDR3 coding sequence is TGTGCCACCAGAGGAGCTAGCGGTCCCGGGGAGCTGTTTTTT. It specifies CATRGASGPGELFF. V and J are TRBV15 and TRBJ2-2; 7 bases line up with TRBD2. The CDR3 totals 14 residues. The V and J ends lost 6 bases and 6 bases, in that order; junction bases with no gene match: 7. Germline CDR1 reads LNHNV; CDR2 reads YYDKDF (reference sequence).